These 28 T cell receptor beta chains were sequenced from one sample in a study of T-cell memory formation after mild COVID-19. TCRdb used MiXCR to reprocess the 5' RACE reads, holding one entry per CDR3 protein. This sample yields a few hundred thousand distinct CDR3 sequences, of which approximately 15% are seen a single time; 22% belongs to the top ten. Sequences were obtained from PBMCs or a T cell subset sorted from them (not recorded which). The receptors derive from a man aged 18 to 29 who had mild COVID-19 (a few samples of this study predate the infection). Cell type and time point are not known.

The chain joins TRBV29-1 to TRBJ1-1; D gene ambiguous. Looked up from germline, CDR1 is SQVTM and CDR2 is ANQGSEA. The V gene lost 3 bases and the J gene lost 0 bases, with 8 bases spanning the gap. There are 13 residues in the CDR3. The CDR3 nucleotides read TGCAGCGTTGACAGGCGGATGAACACTGAAGCTTTCTTT. Translating it yields CSVDRRMNTEAFF.

This clonotype occurred a few times. The chain employs TRBV20-1 and TRBJ1-1; D not resolved. Looked up from germline, CDR1 is DFQATT and CDR2 is SNEGSKA (reference sequence). V gave up 0 bases and J gave up 4 bases, with 6 bases separating them. CDR3 length equals 12 residues. This chain's CDR3 is CSARDRFTEAFF. The CDR3 region has the DNA TGCAGTGCTAGAGATCGGTTCACTGAAGCTTTCTTT.

The gene calls are TRBV10-3 and TRBJ2-5; TRBD1 matches 10 bases. Germline V CDR1 and CDR2: ENHRY, SYGVKD. CDR3 size: 14 residues. V was clipped by 4 bases and J by 7 bases; unmatched bases: 6. DNA of the CDR3: TGTGCCATCAGTGCCGGGACAGGGGACGTGACCCAGTACTTC. Amino acid sequence: CAISAGTGDVTQYF.

This clonotype was seen only a few times. The V and J genes are TRBV7-9 and TRBJ2-3; no firm D call. Germline CDR1 reads SEHNR; CDR2 reads FQNEAQ (reference sequence). The germline V and J ends were trimmed by 7 bases and 3 bases, with 23 bases remaining between them. The CDR3 loop spans 17 amino acids. The chain's CDR3 is CASTGSLIRAPTDTQYF. The CDR3 nucleotides read TGTGCCAGCACCGGATCCCTAATCCGCGCCCCTACAGATACGCAGTATTTT.

This clonotype was observed a handful of times. The chain couples TRBV5-4 to TRBJ2-7; no firm D call. V was cut by 0 bases and J by 0 bases, with 13 bases left in between. The V gene's germline CDR1 is SGHNT and CDR2 YYREEE (reference sequence). The CDR3 is 16 residues long. CDR3: CASSLGRGESSYEQYF. CDR3 coding DNA: TGTGCCAGCAGCTTGGGCCGCGGTGAAAGCTCCTACGAGCAGTACTTC. The complete variable domain, with remaining parts taken from reference TRBV5-4 and TRBJ2-7, reads ETGVTQSPTHLIKTRGQQVTLRCSSQSGHNTVSWYQQALGQGPQFIFQYYREEENGRGNFPPRFSGLQFPNYSSELNVNALELDDSALYLCASSLGRGESSYEQYFGPGTRLTVT.

This clonotype was seen more than once but under ten times. The rearrangement uses TRBV5-1 and TRBJ1-2, with TRBD1 matching 9 bases. The CDR3 covers 14 residues. The V and J ends lost 1 base and 7 bases, in that order; junction bases with no gene match: 5. In germline, CDR1 is SGHRS, CDR2 YFSETQ. The CDR3 protein is CASSLQQGAGGYTF. The CDR3 DNA follows: TGCGCCAGCAGCTTGCAACAGGGGGCTGGTGGCTACACCTTC.

Only a few counts were recorded for this clonotype. The chain employs TRBV4-3 and TRBJ2-2, with a possible D match to TRBD2 (7 bases). This CDR3 spans 16 amino acids. The germline CDR1 and CDR2 sequences are LGHNA and YSLEER. The V gene lost 0 bases and the J gene lost 8 bases, with 16 bases spanning the gap. CDR3 residues: CASSQDGAGAAGELFF. DNA for the CDR3: TGCGCCAGCAGCCAAGATGGGGCGGGGGCAGCGGGGGAGCTGTTTTTT.

This clonotype was counted between two and nine times. The V and J genes are TRBV19 and TRBJ2-1; 8 nucleotides line up with TRBD1. Per the germline V gene, CDR1 is LNHDA and CDR2 is SQIVND (reference sequence). The V segment lost 7 bases and the J segment 3 bases; nucleotides outside the gene matches: 17. This CDR3 has 18 residues. CDR3 coding DNA: TGTGCCAGTACCGAAACCGCCGGGACAGGAGCCGTCTACAATGAGCAGTTCTTC. Translation gives CASTETAGTGAVYNEQFF.

The chain uses TRBV29-1 and TRBJ2-7; D perhaps matches TRBD2 (6 bases). The germline V gene encodes CDR1 SQVTM and CDR2 ANQGSEA. Trimming took 2 bases from V and 2 from J, leaving 10 bases between them. There are 13 residues in the CDR3. The CDR3 region is CSVEWGVPYEQYF. CDR3 bases: TGCAGCGTTGAATGGGGGGTCCCCTACGAGCAGTACTTC.

This clonotype was picked up a small number of times. The J gene is TRBJ2-2, the V gene TRBV5-1; 7 nucleotides align to TRBD1. With V trimmed by 1 base and J by 3 bases, 3 bases remained unmatched. Germline V lookup: CDR1 SGHRS, CDR2 YFSETQ. CDR3 length: 15 amino acids. CDR3 loop: CASSLWDSYTGELFF. CDR3 nucleotides: TGCGCCAGCAGCTTGTGGGACAGTTACACCGGGGAGCTGTTTTTT. The variable domain in full, with the rest retrieved from reference TRBV5-1 and TRBJ2-2, is KAGVTQTPRYLIKTRGQQVTLSCSPISGHRSVSWYQQTPGQGLQFLFEYFSETQRNKGNFPGRFSGRQFSNSRSEMNVSTLELGDSALYLCASSLWDSYTGELFFGEGSRLTVL.

This clonotype was seen a handful of times. The chain has TRBV7-6 and TRBJ2-3; D gene unclear. V lost 5 bases, J lost 5 bases, and 11 bases lay in between. In germline, CDR1 is SGHVS, CDR2 FNYEAQ. The CDR3 runs to 13 residues. CDR3 protein: CASSPQMGDTQYF. For the CDR3, the DNA is TGTGCCAGCAGCCCACAGATGGGAGATACGCAGTATTTT.

CDR3 DNA: TGCAGTGCTAGAGGCAGCGGGGGGGCTTTTGAGCAGTTCTTC. Encoded protein: CSARGSGGAFEQFF. V is TRBV20-1 and J is TRBJ2-1, with TRBD2 matching 10 bases. Germline V gives CDR1 DFQATT, CDR2 SNEGSKA (reference sequence). The CDR3 is made up of 14 amino acids. J was trimmed by 9 bases and V by 1 base; bases with no gene match: 6.

This chain links TRBV6-4 with TRBJ2-2, with no clear D. With 2 bases removed from V and 3 bases from J, the gap between germline ends came to 4 bases. The CDR3 has 13 amino acids. Germline lookup yields CDR1 MRHNA and CDR2 SNTAGT. The CDR3 region has the DNA TGTGCCAGCAGTGACCGACACACCGGGGAGCTGTTTTTT. Its translation: CASSDRHTGELFF.

V usage is TRBV7-2 and J usage is TRBJ2-3; possible D gene TRBD1, 5 bases. CDR1 SGHTA and CDR2 FQGNSA come from the germline V gene. The CDR3 loop spans 14 amino acids. Trimming shortened V by 5 bases and J by 3 bases, and 12 bases separated the two germline ends. The CDR3 here is CASSQGMGTDTQYF. As DNA, the CDR3 is TGTGCCAGCAGCCAGGGCATGGGGACAGATACGCAGTATTTT.

The rearrangement joins TRBV7-3 to TRBJ2-1; 7 bases are shared with TRBD2. V lost 5 bases and J lost 3; bases outside the gene matches: 7. Germline assignment: CDR1 SGHTA and CDR2 FQGTGA. The CDR3 spans 15 residues. CDR3 DNA sequence: TGTGCCAGCAGCCCCTTTGCGGGGGTCTACAATGAGCAGTTCTTC. This sequence encodes CASSPFAGVYNEQFF. Complete variable domain (other parts from reference TRBV7-3 and TRBJ2-1): GAGVSQTPSNKVTEKGKYVELRCDPISGHTALYWYRQSLGQGPEFLIYFQGTGAADDSGLPNDRFFAVRPEGSVSTLKIQRTERGDSAVYLCASSPFAGVYNEQFFGPGTRLTVL.

This rearrangement joins TRBV7-8 to TRBJ2-4; D may be TRBD2 (5 bases). With 3 bases removed from V and 2 bases from J, the gap between germline ends came to 11 bases. The CDR3 has 15 amino acids. The V gene's germline CDR1 is SGHVS and CDR2 FQNEAQ. CDR3 DNA: TGTGCCAGCAGCTTCACCAAGCGGACCAAAAACATTCAGTACTTC. Translating it yields CASSFTKRTKNIQYF. The full variable domain, its missing parts supplied by reference TRBV7-8 and TRBJ2-4, is GAGVSQSPRYKVAKRGQDVALRCDPISGHVSLFWYQQALGQGPEFLTYFQNEAQLDKSGLPSDRFFAERPEGSVSTLKIQRTQQEDSAVYLCASSFTKRTKNIQYFGAGTRLSVL.

The chain uses TRBV28 and TRBJ2-1; D is possibly TRBD2 (5 bases). The V gene's germline CDR1 is MDHEN and CDR2 SYDVKM. Trimming took 7 bases from V and 5 from J, leaving 15 bases between them. The CDR3 is 14 residues long. CDR3 loop: CASTYRHGNNEQFF. The CDR3 DNA reads TGTGCCAGCACGTATCGGCACGGGAACAATGAGCAGTTCTTC.

This rearrangement joins TRBV6-2 or TRBV6-3 to TRBJ2-2; no firm D call. This CDR3 has 13 residues. Germline CDR1 MNHEY, CDR2 SVGEGT. Trimming shortened V by 7 bases and J by 3 bases, and 9 bases separated the two germline ends. CDR3 sequence (DNA): TGTGCCAGCACCGAAAGGTACACCGGGGAGCTGTTTTTT. Translating it yields CASTERYTGELFF.

J is TRBJ2-7 and V is TRBV4-1; 7 bases line up with TRBD2. CDR3 length equals 15 residues. J gave up 4 bases and V 2 bases, and 8 bases lay outside the gene matches. Per the germline V gene, CDR1 is MGHRA and CDR2 is YSYEKL. The CDR3 is CASSQWWEGRYEQYF. CDR3 nucleotide sequence: TGCGCCAGCAGCCAATGGTGGGAGGGTAGGTACGAGCAGTACTTC.

This clonotype was detected only once. The CDR3 sequence: CASRTDTNTEAFF. The CDR3 nucleotides are TGTGCCAGCCGCACGGACACGAACACTGAAGCTTTCTTT. V usage is TRBV2 and J usage is TRBJ1-1; D may be TRBD1 (5 bases). CDR1 and CDR2 (germline): SNHLY, FYNNEI. Trimming took 8 bases from V and 1 from J, leaving 11 bases between them. The CDR3 runs to 13 residues. Combining the CDR3 with reference TRBV2 and TRBJ1-1 gives the whole variable domain EPEVTQTPSHQVTQMGQEVILRCVPISNHLYFYWYRQILGQKVEFLVSFYNNEISEKSEIFDDQFSVERPDGSNFTLKIRSTKLEDSAMYFCASRTDTNTEAFFGQGTRLTVV.

This clonotype was seen a handful of times. The rearrangement joins TRBV12-3 or TRBV12-4 to TRBJ1-2, with D perhaps matching TRBD1 (5 bases). The CDR3 covers 16 residues. The V end lost 1 base, the J end lost 6 bases, and 18 bases lay between the germline ends. The CDR3 nucleotides read TGTGCCAGCAGTTTAGATGTCGGACACTCGCCCCATGGCTACACCTTC. It translates to CASSLDVGHSPHGYTF.

This chain connects TRBV2 to TRBJ1-2; 11 nucleotides line up with TRBD1. The CDR3 is 14 residues long. With 7 bases clipped from V and 6 bases from J, the junction kept 7 bases outside the gene matches. CDR1 is SNHLY, CDR2 FYNNEI, per germline. The CDR3 nucleotides are TGTGCCAGCAACGGACAGGGGGCGCTTGATGGCTACACCTTC. It translates to CASNGQGALDGYTF.

This chain connects TRBV11-3 to TRBJ2-3, with a tentative D call TRBD2 (5 bases). The germline gives CDR1 SGHNT, CDR2 YENEEA. The V and J ends lost 5 bases and 3 bases respectively, with 9 bases between them. CDR3 length: 13 residues. The CDR3 DNA follows: TGTGCCAGCAGCCACTCGGGGACAGATACGCAGTATTTT. Amino acids: CASSHSGTDTQYF.

The gene calls are TRBV30 and TRBJ2-4; D unclear. The CDR3 consists of 16 residues. Germline V lookup: CDR1 GTSNPN, CDR2 SVGIG (reference sequence). Trimming shortened V by 2 bases and J by 4 bases, and 18 bases separated the two germline ends. The DNA for the CDR3 is TGTGCCTGGAGTTCCCCAGCAGGTAGACATAAAAACATTCAGTACTTC. Encoded protein: CAWSSPAGRHKNIQYF.

This clonotype has at least ten counts. The chain uses TRBV20-1 and TRBJ2-3; D call uncertain. Germline loops: CDR1 DFQATT, CDR2 SNEGSKA (reference sequence). The CDR3 spans 15 residues. Trimming cost V 3 bases and J 3 bases, with 16 bases left between them. DNA for the CDR3: TGCAGTGCTAGGGCAGCCGAAGGAATTACAGATACGCAGTATTTT. It yields the protein CSARAAEGITDTQYF.

This clonotype appeared a few times. The chain recombines TRBV7-2 with TRBJ2-2, with D possibly being TRBD1 or TRBD2 (5 bases each). Germline loops: CDR1 SGHTA, CDR2 FQGNSA. The CDR3 is made up of 15 amino acids. V lost 2 bases, J lost 5 bases, and 12 bases lay in between. The CDR3, as DNA: TGTGCCAGCAGCTTAACTCCCGGGGCGACCGGGGAGCTGTTTTTT. Protein product: CASSLTPGATGELFF.

With regard to this clonotype: An end of the junction differs from the germline gene, which may be a read error. The gene calls are TRBV20-1 and TRBJ2-3, with TRBD1 matching 7 bases. The CDR3 loop spans 13 amino acids. Germline values: CDR1 DFQATT, CDR2 SNEGSKA (reference sequence). Here the CDR3 DNA reads TGTGCCGACAGGGTTGTTGGCACAGATACGCAGTATTTT. Translated: CADRVVGTDTQYF.

V is TRBV14 and J is TRBJ1-6, with unresolved D. Germline V gene data show CDR1 as SGHDN and CDR2 as FVKESK. Trimming shortened V by 1 base and J by 10 bases, and 5 bases separated the two germline ends. The CDR3 consists of 12 residues. The CDR3 region has the DNA TGTGCCAGCAGCCAAGTTGGCTCACCCCTCCACTTT. It encodes CASSQVGSPLHF. The full variable domain, with the rest looked up from reference TRBV14 and TRBJ1-6, is EAGVTQFPSHSVIEKGQTVTLRCDPISGHDNLYWYRRVMGKEIKFLLHFVKESKQDESGMPNNRFLAERTGGTYSTLKVQPAELEDSGVYFCASSQVGSPLHFGNGTRLTVT.